The text below deals with one T cell receptor (beta chain). The record originates from a study of PD-L1 blockade in urothelial cancer. Germline CDR1 reads MNHEY; CDR2 reads SMNVEV (reference sequence). Trimming cost V 8 bases and J 3 bases, with 13 bases left between them. The length of the CDR3 is 14 residues. Specified time point: peripheral blood 6 weeks after treatment start. Every PCR was spiked with synthetic TCR analog templates. Measured with immunoSEQ multiplex PCR; TCRdb has only the in-frame clones, and not every one. The sample lists tens of thousands of clones, around 90% occurring once. The chain joins TRBV27 to TRBJ2-2; tentative D call: TRBD1 (6 bases). The sequences come from PBMCs, collected around atezolizumab (anti-PD-L1) treatment. The receptor's source is a man in his sixties or seventies with urothelial cancer. This chain's CDR3 is CASGLGGDTGELFF. The CDR3 DNA reads as TGTGCCAGCGGGTTAGGGGGTGACACCGGGGAGCTGTTTTTT.